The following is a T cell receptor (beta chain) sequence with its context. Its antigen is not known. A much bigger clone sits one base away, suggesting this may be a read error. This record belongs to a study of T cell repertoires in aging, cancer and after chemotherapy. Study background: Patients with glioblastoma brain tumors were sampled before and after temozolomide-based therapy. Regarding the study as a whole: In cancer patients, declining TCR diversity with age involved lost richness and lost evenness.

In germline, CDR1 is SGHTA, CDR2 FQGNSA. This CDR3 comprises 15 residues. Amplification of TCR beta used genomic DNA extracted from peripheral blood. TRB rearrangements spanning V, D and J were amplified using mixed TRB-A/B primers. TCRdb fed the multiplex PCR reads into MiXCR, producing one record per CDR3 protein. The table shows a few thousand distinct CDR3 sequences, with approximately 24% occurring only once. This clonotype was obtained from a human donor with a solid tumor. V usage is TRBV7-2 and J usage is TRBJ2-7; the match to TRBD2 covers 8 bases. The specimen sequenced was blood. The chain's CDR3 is CPSSLAGSLNHEQYF. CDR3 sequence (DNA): TGTCCCAGCAGCTTAGCGGGATCCCTAAACCACGAGCAGTACTTC.